The clone carrying this T cell receptor (beta chain) was seen a few times. This entry belongs to a study of blood T cell repertoires in COVID-19. Germline V gives CDR1 SGHTA, CDR2 FQGNSA. V lost 0 bases and J lost 6; bases outside the gene matches: 16. This CDR3 is built from 18 residues. Method: immunoSEQ multiplex PCR; TCRdb's copy keeps in-frame clones and lacks some. The sample carries roughly 200,000 clones, approximately 83% recorded once. The TCR comes from a man in his fifties or sixties with acute or convalescent COVID-19. The sequencing input was peripheral blood. V and J are TRBV7-2 and TRBJ1-2, with TRBD1 matching over 7 bases. CDR3 DNA: TGTGCCAGCAGCTTAGCCCCCCGACAGGGTGATTCTTACCATGGCTACACCTTC. Translation gives CASSLAPRQGDSYHGYTF.